Shown below are 13 T cell receptor beta chains from a single sample sequenced in a study of T cells in Graves' hyperthyroidism and ophthalmopathy. Amplification targeted TCR beta CDR3 regions from RNA transcripts. A first-round RT-PCR of the TCR CDR3 used the HTBI primer set. One entry per CDR3 protein results from TCRdb running MiXCR on the multiplex PCR reads. The repertoire holds a few hundred thousand distinct CDR3 sequences, with roughly 13% as singletons. Source material: blood. Source of these receptors: a woman aged 40-49 years with Graves' ophthalmopathy.

This clonotype has more than one count but fewer than ten. This chain links TRBV9 with TRBJ2-5; 8 bases are shared with TRBD1. In germline, CDR1 is SGDLS, CDR2 YYNGEE. The CDR3 is 14 amino acids. Germline trimming cut 3 bases from V and 5 bases from J; bases unmatched to any gene: 6. The CDR3 spells CASSEDRGWETQYF. The DNA of the CDR3 is TGTGCCAGCAGCGAAGACAGGGGATGGGAGACCCAGTACTTC.

This clonotype was detected many times. The chain links TRBV7-9 to TRBJ1-2; possible D gene TRBD1, 6 bases. Germline assignment: CDR1 SEHNR and CDR2 FQNEAQ (reference sequence). Trimming shortened V by 5 bases and J by 4 bases, and 17 bases separated the two germline ends. The CDR3 runs to 15 residues. The CDR3 reads CASSTPQGSIYGYTF. The DNA of the CDR3 is TGTGCCAGCAGCACACCACAGGGTTCGATCTATGGCTACACCTTC.

This clonotype was recorded at least ten times. The chain joins TRBV28 to TRBJ1-2; D not certain. CDR3 size: 14 residues. Per the germline V gene, CDR1 is MDHEN and CDR2 is SYDVKM. The ends were cut back, 2 bases at V and 4 bases at J, with 11 bases in the middle. CDR3 DNA sequence: TGTGCCAGCAGTTTAGCAGGAAACGGCTATGGCTACACCTTC. Protein sequence: CASSLAGNGYGYTF.

This clonotype was observed a handful of times. This sequence joins TRBV6-5 and TRBJ1-3; a weak D match, TRBD1 (6 bases). This CDR3 region has 15 residues. V was clipped by 0 bases and J by 3 bases, with 9 bases between them. Germline V lookup: CDR1 MNHEY, CDR2 SVGAGI. CDR3 sequence reads: CASSYSNRVGNTIYF. The CDR3 DNA sequence: TGTGCCAGCAGTTACTCGAACAGGGTTGGAAACACCATATATTTT.

This clonotype was seen ten or more times. The J gene is TRBJ1-2, the V gene TRBV6-5, with 9 positions matching TRBD1. Germline V lookup: CDR1 MNHEY, CDR2 SVGAGI. The CDR3 is 16 residues long. With 1 base clipped from V and 5 bases from J, the junction kept 8 bases outside the gene matches. CDR3 DNA: TGTGCCAGCAGTTACTTGTCCGGGACAGGGAATTATGGCTACACCTTC. This gives the protein CASSYLSGTGNYGYTF.

The chain carries TRBV29-1 and TRBJ1-4; D is uncertain. CDR3 length equals 10 residues. Trimming removed 7 bases from V and 8 bases from J, with 8 bases in between. CDR1 and CDR2 from the germline V gene are SQVTM and ANQGSEA. The CDR3 coding sequence is TGCAGCGCGTGGGAAGAAAAACTGTTTTTT. This gives the protein CSAWEEKLFF.

This clonotype was seen repeatedly, ten times or more. The V gene is TRBV7-8, the J gene TRBJ1-4; 7 positions agree with TRBD1. The CDR3 has 16 amino acids. The germline V gene encodes CDR1 SGHVS and CDR2 FQNEAQ. With V trimmed by 6 bases and J by 6 bases, 13 bases remained unmatched. The CDR3 nucleotides read TGTGCCAGCAGATCCACGAGGGGGCTTACCTATGAAAAACTGTTTTTT. It codes for CASRSTRGLTYEKLFF. Full variable domain (rest looked up from reference TRBV7-8 and TRBJ1-4): GAGVSQSPRYKVAKRGQDVALRCDPISGHVSLFWYQQALGQGPEFLTYFQNEAQLDKSGLPSDRFFAERPEGSVSTLKIQRTQQEDSAVYLCASRSTRGLTYEKLFFGSGTQLSVL.

This clonotype appeared many times. The chain recombines TRBV7-2 with TRBJ2-5; 7 bases are a match to TRBD1. This CDR3 spans 14 amino acids. Germline trimming cut 4 bases from V and 4 bases from J; bases unmatched to any gene: 6. Germline V gene sequence: CDR1 SGHTA, CDR2 FQGNSA. The DNA for the CDR3 is TGTGCCAGCAGCTCCGGATACAGGGGAGAGACCCAGTACTTC. It specifies CASSSGYRGETQYF.

The table lists this clonotype with a few counts. The genes are TRBV7-6 and TRBJ1-1, with TRBD1 matching over 9 bases. Germline CDR1 SGHVS, CDR2 FNYEAQ. The CDR3 is 15 amino acids. V shed 4 bases, J shed 6 bases, and the junction held 9 bases outside the gene matches. The CDR3 bases are TGTGCCAGCAGCTCGGGACAGGGAGGTATGTCTGAAGCTTTCTTT. This gives the protein CASSSGQGGMSEAFF.

This clonotype was observed at least ten times. The V call is TRBV12-3 or TRBV12-4, the J call TRBJ1-2; D possibly corresponds to TRBD1 (6 bases). The CDR3 consists of 14 residues. The V end was cut by 3 bases, the J end by 9 bases, with 17 bases between. CDR3 DNA sequence: TGTGCCAGCAGTTTCACTTTTCGGACAGCCAGCTACACCTTC. Translated, it gives CASSFTFRTASYTF.

The chain carries TRBV3-1 and TRBJ2-2; D is unclear. This CDR3 is 15 amino acids long. Trimming removed 0 bases at V and 3 bases at J, with 8 bases between. Looked up from germline, CDR1 is LGHDT and CDR2 is YNNKEL (reference sequence). The CDR3 reads CASSQDPSYTGELFF. The CDR3 DNA is TGTGCCAGCAGCCAAGACCCCTCCTACACCGGGGAGCTGTTTTTT.

Only a few counts were recorded for this clonotype. The rearrangement links TRBV5-1 to TRBJ2-1, with 10 nucleotides matching TRBD2. The CDR3 runs 15 residues. Germline-derived CDR1 and CDR2 are SGHRS and YFSETQ. After removal of 4 bases from V and 4 bases from J, the junction contained 5 bases not matched to a gene. DNA for the CDR3: TGCGCCAGCAGCACTCTAGCGGGGGTTTACAATGAGCAGTTCTTC. Amino acids: CASSTLAGVYNEQFF.

This clonotype was observed a few times. The V gene is TRBV3-1, the J gene TRBJ1-1, with 7 bases aligning to TRBD1. The CDR3 is 14 residues long. The junction had 2 bases not matched to a gene; V was cut back by 3 bases and J by 1 base. Germline CDR1 and CDR2: LGHDT and YNNKEL (reference sequence). The CDR3 sequence: CASSHHRGNTEAFF. CDR3 nucleotides: TGTGCCAGCAGCCATCACAGGGGGAACACTGAAGCTTTCTTT.